Below, 3 T cell receptor beta chains from the same sample are listed, as sequenced in a study of Ad26.COV2.S vaccination and SARS-CoV-2 variants. TCRdb keeps only in-frame clones here, not all; method: immunoSEQ multiplex PCR. The table shows about 350,000 clones, with more than 85% occurring only once. The treatment: about 20 received Ad26.COV2.S at low or high dose, single or two shots; 5 received placebo; per-sample allocation not given. Sampling was done on day 63 after the first vaccine or placebo injection. The input for sequencing was peripheral blood, taken in a trial of Ad26.COV2.S vaccine versus placebo. These TCRs come from a person aged 18-60 years who received the Ad26.COV2.S COVID-19 vaccine or a placebo.

The chain links TRBV7-9 to TRBJ2-1; D not certain. The germline V gene encodes CDR1 SEHNR and CDR2 FQNEAQ (reference sequence). CDR3 length equals 13 residues. V lost 4 bases, J lost 5 bases, and 9 bases lay in between. The CDR3 loop reads CASSSRLDNEQFF. DNA for the CDR3: TGTGCCAGCAGCTCGAGACTGGACAATGAGCAGTTCTTC.

The chain combines TRBV5-5 with TRBJ1-6; D perhaps matches TRBD1 (5 bases). This CDR3 is built from 14 residues. CDR1 SGHKS and CDR2 YYEKEE come from the germline V gene (reference sequence). V lost 0 bases to trimming and J lost 14 bases, with 15 bases between them. DNA of the CDR3: TGTGCCAGCAGCTTGGCCTTGGAGGGACTCACCCTCCACTTT. This codes for CASSLALEGLTLHF.

V is TRBV5-1 and J is TRBJ2-7; D is uncertain. The CDR3 runs to 16 residues. Trimming stripped 0 bases from V and 0 bases from J, with 13 bases between. Germline V CDR1 and CDR2: SGHRS, YFSETQ. Written as DNA, the CDR3 is TGCGCCAGCAGCTTGGGGGTAGCCCAATACTCCTACGAGCAGTACTTC. Translated: CASSLGVAQYSYEQYF.